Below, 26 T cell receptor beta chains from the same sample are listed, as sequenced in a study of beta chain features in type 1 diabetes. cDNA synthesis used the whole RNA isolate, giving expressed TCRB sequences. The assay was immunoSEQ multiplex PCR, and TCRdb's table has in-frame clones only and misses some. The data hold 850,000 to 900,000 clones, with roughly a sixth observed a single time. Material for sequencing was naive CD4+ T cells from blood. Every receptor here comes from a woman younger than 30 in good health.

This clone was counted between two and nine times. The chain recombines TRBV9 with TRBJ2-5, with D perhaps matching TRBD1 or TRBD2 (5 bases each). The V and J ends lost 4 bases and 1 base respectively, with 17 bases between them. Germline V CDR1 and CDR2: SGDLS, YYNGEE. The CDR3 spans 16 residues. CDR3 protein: CASSTGLRSAQETQYF. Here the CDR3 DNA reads TGTGCCAGCAGCACAGGACTGAGGAGTGCCCAAGAGACCCAGTACTTC.

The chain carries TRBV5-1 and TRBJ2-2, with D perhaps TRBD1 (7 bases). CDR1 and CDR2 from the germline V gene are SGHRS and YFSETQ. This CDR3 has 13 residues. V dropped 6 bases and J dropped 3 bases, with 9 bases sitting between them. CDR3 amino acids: CASTRGDTGELFF. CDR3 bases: TGCGCCAGCACCAGGGGGGACACCGGGGAGCTGTTTTTT.

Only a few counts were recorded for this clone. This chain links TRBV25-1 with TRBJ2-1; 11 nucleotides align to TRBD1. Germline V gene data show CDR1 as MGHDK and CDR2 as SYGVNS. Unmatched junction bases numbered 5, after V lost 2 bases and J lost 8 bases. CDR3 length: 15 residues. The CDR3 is CASSEPRTGGDEQFF. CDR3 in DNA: TGTGCCAGCAGTGAACCAAGGACAGGGGGCGATGAGCAGTTCTTC.

CDR3 DNA: TGTGCCATCGGGACTAGCGGTTACAATGAGCAGTTCTTC. Its translation: CAIGTSGYNEQFF. J is TRBJ2-1 and V is TRBV2, with TRBD2 matching 11 bases. Germline CDR1 is SNHLY and CDR2 is FYNNEI. This CDR3 contains 13 residues. V was pared by 10 bases and J by 4 bases, with 3 bases of the junction left unmatched.

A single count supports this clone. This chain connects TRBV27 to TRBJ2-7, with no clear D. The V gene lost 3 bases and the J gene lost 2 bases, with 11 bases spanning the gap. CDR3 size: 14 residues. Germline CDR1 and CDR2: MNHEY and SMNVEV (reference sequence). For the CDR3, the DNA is TGTGCCAGCAGTTTCTCCGGGCCAACCTACGAGCAGTACTTC. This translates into CASSFSGPTYEQYF.

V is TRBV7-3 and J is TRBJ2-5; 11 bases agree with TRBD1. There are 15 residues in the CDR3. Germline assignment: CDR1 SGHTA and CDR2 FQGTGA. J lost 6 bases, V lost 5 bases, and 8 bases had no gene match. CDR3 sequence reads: CASSAGTGGEQTQYF. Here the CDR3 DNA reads TGTGCCAGCAGCGCCGGGACAGGGGGAGAACAGACCCAGTACTTC.

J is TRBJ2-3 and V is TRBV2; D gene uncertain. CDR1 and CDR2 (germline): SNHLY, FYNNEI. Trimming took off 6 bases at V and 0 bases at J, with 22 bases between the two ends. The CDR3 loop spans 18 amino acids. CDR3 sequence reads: CASSSLALRSRSTDTQYF. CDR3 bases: TGTGCCAGCAGCAGTTTGGCCCTGAGGTCTAGAAGCACAGATACGCAGTATTTT. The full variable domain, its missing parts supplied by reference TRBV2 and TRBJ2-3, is EPEVTQTPSHQVTQMGQEVILRCVPISNHLYFYWYRQILGQKVEFLVSFYNNEISEKSEIFDDQFSVERPDGSNFTLKIRSTKLEDSAMYFCASSSLALRSRSTDTQYFGPGTRLTVL.

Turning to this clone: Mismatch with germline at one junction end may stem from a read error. The CDR3 protein is CAISGTSGEQFF. The CDR3 region has the DNA TGTGCCATCAGTGGGACTAGCGGAGAGCAGTTCTTC. The chain recombines TRBV6-1 with TRBJ2-1; TRBD2 aligns across 11 bases. The germline V gene encodes CDR1 MNHNS and CDR2 SASEGT. The CDR3 is 12 residues long.

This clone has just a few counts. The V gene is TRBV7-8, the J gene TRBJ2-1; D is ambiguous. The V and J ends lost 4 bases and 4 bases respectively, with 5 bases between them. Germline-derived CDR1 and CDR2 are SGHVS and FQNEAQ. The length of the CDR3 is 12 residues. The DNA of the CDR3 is TGTGCCAGCAGCTCGATGTACAATGAGCAGTTCTTC. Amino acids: CASSSMYNEQFF.

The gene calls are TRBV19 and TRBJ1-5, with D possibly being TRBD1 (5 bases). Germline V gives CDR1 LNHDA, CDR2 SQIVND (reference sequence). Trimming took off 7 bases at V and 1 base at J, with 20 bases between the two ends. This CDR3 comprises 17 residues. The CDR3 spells CASTPDRGGRSNQPQHF. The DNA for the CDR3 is TGTGCCAGTACCCCTGATAGGGGTGGTAGGAGCAATCAGCCCCAGCATTTT.

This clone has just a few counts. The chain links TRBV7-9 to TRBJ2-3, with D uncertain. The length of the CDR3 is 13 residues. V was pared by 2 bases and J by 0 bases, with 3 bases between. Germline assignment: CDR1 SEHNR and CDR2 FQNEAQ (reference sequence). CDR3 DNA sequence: TGTGCCAGCAGCTTATATAGCACAGATACGCAGTATTTT. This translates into CASSLYSTDTQYF.

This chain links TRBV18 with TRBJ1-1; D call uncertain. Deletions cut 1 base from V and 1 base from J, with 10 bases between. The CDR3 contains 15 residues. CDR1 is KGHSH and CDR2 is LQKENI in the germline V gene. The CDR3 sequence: CASSPRYKGNTEAFF. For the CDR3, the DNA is TGTGCCAGCTCACCACGCTACAAAGGGAACACTGAAGCTTTCTTT.

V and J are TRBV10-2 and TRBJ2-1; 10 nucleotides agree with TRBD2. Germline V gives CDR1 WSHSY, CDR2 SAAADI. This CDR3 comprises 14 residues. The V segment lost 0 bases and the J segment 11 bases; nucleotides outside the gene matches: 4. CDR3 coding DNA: TGCGCCAGCAGTGAGTCAGCGGGAGGGTTTAAGCAGTTCTTC. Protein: CASSESAGGFKQFF.

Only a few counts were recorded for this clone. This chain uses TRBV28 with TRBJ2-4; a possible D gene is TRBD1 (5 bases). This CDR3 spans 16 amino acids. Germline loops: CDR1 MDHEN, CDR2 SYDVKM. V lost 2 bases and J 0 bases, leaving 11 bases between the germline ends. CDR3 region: CASSLQGWAAKNIQYF. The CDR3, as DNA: TGTGCCAGCAGTTTACAGGGTTGGGCAGCCAAAAACATTCAGTACTTC.

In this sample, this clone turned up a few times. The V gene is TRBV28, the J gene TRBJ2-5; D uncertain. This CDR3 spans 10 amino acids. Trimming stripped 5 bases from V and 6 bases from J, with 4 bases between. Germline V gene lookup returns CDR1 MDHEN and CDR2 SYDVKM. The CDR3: CASSVKTQYF. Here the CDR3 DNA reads TGTGCCAGCAGTGTTAAGACCCAGTACTTC.

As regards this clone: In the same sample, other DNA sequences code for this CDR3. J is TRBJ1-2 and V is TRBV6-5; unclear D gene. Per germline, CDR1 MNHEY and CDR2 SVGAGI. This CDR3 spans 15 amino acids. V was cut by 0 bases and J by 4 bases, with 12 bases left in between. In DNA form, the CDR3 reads TGTGCCAGCAGTTACTCGATCTCGGGGTCCTATGGCTACACCTTC. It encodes CASSYSISGSYGYTF.

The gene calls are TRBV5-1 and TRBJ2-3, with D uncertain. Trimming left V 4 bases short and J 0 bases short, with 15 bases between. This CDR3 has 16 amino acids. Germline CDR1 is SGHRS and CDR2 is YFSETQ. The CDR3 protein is CASSRMSSPSTDTQYF. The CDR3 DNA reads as TGCGCCAGCAGCAGAATGAGTTCTCCGAGCACAGATACGCAGTATTTT.

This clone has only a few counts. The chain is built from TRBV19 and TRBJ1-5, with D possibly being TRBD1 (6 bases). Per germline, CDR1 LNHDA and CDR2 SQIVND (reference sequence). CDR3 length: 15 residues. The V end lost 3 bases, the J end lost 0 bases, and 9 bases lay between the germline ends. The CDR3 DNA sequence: TGTGCCAGTAGTATGCGGGGACATAGCAATCAGCCCCAGCATTTT. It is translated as CASSMRGHSNQPQHF.

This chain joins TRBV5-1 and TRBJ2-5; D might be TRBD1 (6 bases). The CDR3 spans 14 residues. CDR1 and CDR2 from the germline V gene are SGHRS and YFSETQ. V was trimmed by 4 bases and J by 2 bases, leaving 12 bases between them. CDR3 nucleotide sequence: TGCGCCAGCAGCGCCCAGGGGATGCAAGAGACCCAGTACTTC. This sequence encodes CASSAQGMQETQYF.

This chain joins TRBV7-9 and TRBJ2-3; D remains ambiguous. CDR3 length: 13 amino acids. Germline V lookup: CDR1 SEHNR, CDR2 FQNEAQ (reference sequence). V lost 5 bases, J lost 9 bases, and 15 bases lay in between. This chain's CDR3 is CASSQSIGLTQYF. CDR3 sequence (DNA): TGTGCCAGCAGCCAGTCAATAGGCCTCACGCAGTATTTT.

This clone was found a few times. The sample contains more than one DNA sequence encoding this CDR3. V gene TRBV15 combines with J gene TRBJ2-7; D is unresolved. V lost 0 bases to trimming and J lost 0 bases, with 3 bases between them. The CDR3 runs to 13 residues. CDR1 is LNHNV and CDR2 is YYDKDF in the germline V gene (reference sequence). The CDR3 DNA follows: TGTGCCACCAGCAGAGATATCTCCTACGAGCAGTACTTC. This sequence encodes CATSRDISYEQYF.

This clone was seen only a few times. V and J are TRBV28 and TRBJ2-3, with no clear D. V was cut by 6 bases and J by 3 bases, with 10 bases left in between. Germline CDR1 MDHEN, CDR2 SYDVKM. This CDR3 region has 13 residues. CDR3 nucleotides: TGTGCCAGCAGCAAGGGTGGAACAGATACGCAGTATTTT. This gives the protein CASSKGGTDTQYF.

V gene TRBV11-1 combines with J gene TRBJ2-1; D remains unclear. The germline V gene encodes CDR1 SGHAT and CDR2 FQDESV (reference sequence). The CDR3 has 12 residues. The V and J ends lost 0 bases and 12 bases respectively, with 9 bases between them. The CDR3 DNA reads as TGTGCCAGCAGCTTAGCCTTGGGTGGGCAGTTCTTC. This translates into CASSLALGGQFF.

CDR3 coding DNA: TGTGCCAGCAGCGTAGCTCGCGACAGCTTGGGTGGAAACACCATATATTTT. This codes for CASSVARDSLGGNTIYF. V usage is TRBV9 and J usage is TRBJ1-3, with a tentative D call TRBD1 (5 bases). Germline V gives CDR1 SGDLS, CDR2 YYNGEE. V lost 0 bases, J lost 3 bases, and 16 bases lay in between. The CDR3 is 17 amino acids.

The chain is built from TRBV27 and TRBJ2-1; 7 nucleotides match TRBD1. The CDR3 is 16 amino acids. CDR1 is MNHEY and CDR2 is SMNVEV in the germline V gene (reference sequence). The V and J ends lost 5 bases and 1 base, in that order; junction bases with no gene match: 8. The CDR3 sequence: CASSPGQDLSYNEQFF. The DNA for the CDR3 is TGTGCCAGCAGTCCAGGACAGGACCTATCCTACAATGAGCAGTTCTTC.

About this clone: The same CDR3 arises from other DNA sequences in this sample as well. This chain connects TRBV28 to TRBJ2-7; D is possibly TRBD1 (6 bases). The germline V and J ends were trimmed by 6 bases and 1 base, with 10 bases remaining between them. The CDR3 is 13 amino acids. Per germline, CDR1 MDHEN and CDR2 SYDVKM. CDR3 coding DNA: TGTGCCAGCAGCCCGGGACAATCCTACGAGCAGTACTTC. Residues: CASSPGQSYEQYF.